This T cell receptor beta chain was found in a study of T cell responses to AZD1222 COVID-19 vaccine. Sequencing was performed with immunoSEQ multiplex PCR; in TCRdb, only in-frame clones are kept and a portion is missing. The sample contains some 150,000 clones, 90% to 95% of which appear only once. V lost 3 bases, J lost 8 bases, and 10 bases lay in between. The CDR3 consists of 12 residues. Germline CDR1 is SNHLY and CDR2 is FYNNEI. Notes on this clone: The antigen is unknown.

Points from the study as a whole: Scientists sampled the repertoires only once the peak T cell response had passed. White British ancestry dominated among donors, who included more females, and clonal diversity was possibly underestimated. Only 5 or 6 individuals given AZD1222 were seropositive at baseline. A rise in Spike-specific TCR breadth and depth followed two AZD1222 doses.

The clonotype originates from an adult in good health. This material consisted of peripheral blood, taken on day 0 of AZD1222 vaccination. The V and J genes are TRBV2 and TRBJ1-2; D perhaps matches TRBD1 (6 bases). The CDR3 loop reads CASSDWGGGYTF. CDR3 nucleotides: TGTGCCAGCAGTGATTGGGGGGGCGGCTACACCTTC.